This is a list of T cell receptor beta chains from one sample in a study of blood T cell repertoires in COVID-19. Generated by immunoSEQ multiplex PCR, the TCRdb table keeps only in-frame clones and is missing some. The sample records fewer than 150,000 clones, around 80% being singletons. The sequenced sample was peripheral blood. The receptors come from a human donor in a cohort sampled during active COVID-19. CDR3s include the opening cysteine and the closing phenylalanine or tryptophan. Each record gives: V gene, clone size, J gene, D gene, CDR3 DNA, CDR3 protein. A D gene is named only where the DNA matches it firmly. Size values are once, few and many counts, or a class for expanded clones, and some rows have none.

>TRBV20-1|-|TRBJ1-2|-
TGCAGTGCTAGGGGGCAGGGCTACACCTTC
CSARGQGYTF
>TRBV6-1|-|TRBJ2-1|-
TGTGCCAGCAGTGAACAGGCGAGCTCCTACAATGAGCAGTTCTTC
CASSEQASSYNEQFF
>TRBV2|-|TRBJ1-3|-
TGTGCCAGCAGTGAAGCCCTAAACAGACAGTTATCGTCTGGAAACACCATATATTTT
CASSEALNRQLSSGNTIYF
>TRBV7-9|many|TRBJ2-3|-
TGTGCCAGCAGCTTAGCGCGGGGCAGCACAGATACGCAGTATTTT
CASSLARGSTDTQYF
>TRBV3-1/TRBV3-2|-|TRBJ2-2|-
TGTCCCAGCCGCCAAGGGGGCGGGGGACGTACCGGGGAGCTGTTTTTT
CPSRQGGGGRTGELFF
>TRBV6-6|-|TRBJ2-3|TRBD2
TGTGCCAGCAGGGCTAGCGGGGGAGGCACAGATACGCAGTATTTT
CASRASGGGTDTQYF
>TRBV20-1|-|TRBJ2-3|-
TGCAGCGCCGCGATCCCAGATACGCAGTATTTT
CSAAIPDTQYF
>TRBV30|-|TRBJ1-5|-
TGTGCCTGGAGCCATTGGAGAGGGTCCAGCAATCAGCCCCAGCATTTT
CAWSHWRGSSNQPQHF
>TRBV6-6|-|TRBJ2-5|TRBD1
TGTGCCAGCAGCGGGACAGCAGAGACCCAGTACTTC
CASSGTAETQYF
>TRBV6-5|-|TRBJ1-2|TRBD1
TGTGCCAGCAGTTACCGAGGACAGGGCATGGTCTTCGGCTACACCTTC
CASSYRGQGMVFGYTF
>TRBV19|-|TRBJ2-1|-
TGTGCCAGTAGCGGGGTTGCTGAGCAGTTCTTC
CASSGVAEQFF
>TRBV6-5|-|TRBJ2-7|-
TGTGCCAGTGGGGAGGTCCACTACGAGCAGTACTTC
CASGEVHYEQYF
>TRBV6-1|-|TRBJ2-3|-
TGTGCCAGCAGTGAAGCGCGTACAGATACGCAGTATTTT
CASSEARTDTQYF
>TRBV3-1/TRBV3-2|-|TRBJ2-7|-
TGTGCCAGCAGCCAACGGGGGTACGAGCAGTACTTC
CASSQRGYEQYF
>TRBV9|-|TRBJ1-2|-
TGTGCCAGCAGCGTAGAAGCAGGGGTGGTAGCCTATGGCTACACCTTC
CASSVEAGVVAYGYTF
>TRBV7-9|-|TRBJ2-3|-
TGTGCCAGCAGCTTAAAAGGGGTAGTCAGGGTGGCAGATACGCAGTATTTT
CASSLKGVVRVADTQYF
>TRBV11-3|once|TRBJ2-5|-
TGTGCCAGCAGTTCCCGAGGCAGTTTCGGGGAGACCCAGTACTTC
CASSSRGSFGETQYF
>TRBV2|many|TRBJ1-5|-
TGTGCCAGCAGTGTACAGGGCAATCAGCCCCAGCATTTT
CASSVQGNQPQHF
>TRBV6-6|-|TRBJ1-1|-
TGTGCCAGCAGTTACTCGCCAGGATTTATGAACACTGAAGCTTTCTTT
CASSYSPGFMNTEAFF
>TRBV19|-|TRBJ1-5|TRBD1
TGTGCCAGTAGCCCAGGGGGTGGAGGCAATCAGCCCCAGCATTTT
CASSPGGGGNQPQHF
>TRBV5-1|-|TRBJ2-1|TRBD2
TGCGCCAGCAGCTCTCTAGCGGGGGACCTCCCCTTCTTC
CASSSLAGDLPFF
>TRBV10-3|-|TRBJ2-2|-
TGTGCCATCAGTGCGAGTATGCAGGCGAACACCGGGGAGCTGTTTTTT
CAISASMQANTGELFF
>TRBV6-1|-|TRBJ2-7|-
TGTGCCAGCAGTGAAGAGGTTTGGGCAGATTCCTACGAGCAGTACTTC
CASSEEVWADSYEQYF
>TRBV11-2|-|TRBJ1-3|-
TGTGGGTGGGCCGACTCTGGAAACACCATATATTTT
CGWADSGNTIYF
>TRBV18|few|TRBJ2-3|TRBD1
TGTGCCAGCTCACCCAACGTCCCGGGACAGGGGTCCACAGATACGCAGTATTTT
CASSPNVPGQGSTDTQYF
>TRBV19|-|TRBJ2-7|-
TGTGCCAGTAGTATGAGGTCTTCGGTCGAGCAGTACTTC
CASSMRSSVEQYF
>TRBV2|-|TRBJ2-7|TRBD1
TGTGCCAGCAGTGGCGAGAGGGGGCACGAGCAGTACTTC
CASSGERGHEQYF
>TRBV5-1|-|TRBJ1-1|-
TGCGCCAGCAGCTTGGACCAGGGAGGCACTGAAGCTTTCTTT
CASSLDQGGTEAFF
>TRBV25-1|-|TRBJ2-7|TRBD2
TGTGCCAGCAGTGAAGGGTCGGCGGGGGGCCCCTACGAGCAGTACTTC
CASSEGSAGGPYEQYF
>TRBV7-3|-|TRBJ2-7|TRBD1
TGTGCCAGCAGCTTAGAACAGGGGGCAGGCTACGAGCAGTACTTC
CASSLEQGAGYEQYF
>TRBV5-6|-|TRBJ1-4|-
TGTGCCAGCAGCAAACGGGACACTGCAACTAATGAAAAACTGTTTTTT
CASSKRDTATNEKLFF
>TRBV7-2|few|TRBJ2-3|TRBD1
TGTGCCAGCAGCCGTGACAGGGGGCTCACAGATACGCAGTATTTT
CASSRDRGLTDTQYF
>TRBV30|-|TRBJ2-7|TRBD1
TGTGCCGGAAGGGACAGGACCTACGAGCAGTACTTC
CAGRDRTYEQYF
>TRBV2|-|TRBJ1-4|-
TGTGCCAGCAGTGAAGCGCGGGGGAACGCCTGGGGTAATGAAAAACTGTTTTTT
CASSEARGNAWGNEKLFF
>TRBV5-4|-|TRBJ1-2|-
TGTGCCAGCAGCTTAGACTACAGGGACGGCTACACCTTC
CASSLDYRDGYTF
>TRBV7-2|-|TRBJ2-1|-
TGTGCCAGCAGCCCCCTGGCGGGTTCCTACAATGAGCAGTTCTTC
CASSPLAGSYNEQFF
>TRBV30|-|TRBJ1-2|-
TGTGCCTGGAGTGCCCAGGGACTCAGGACACATGGCTACACCTTC
CAWSAQGLRTHGYTF
>TRBV11-2|-|TRBJ2-3|TRBD1
TGTGCCAGCAGCTTAGAGGCCGACAGGGGGCGTATAGATACGCAGTATTTT
CASSLEADRGRIDTQYF
>TRBV6-6|-|TRBJ1-2|-
TGTGCCAGCACCGGGGGGGGCAGGGAGGTGGATGGCTACACCTTC
CASTGGGREVDGYTF
>TRBV19|-|TRBJ1-1|-
TGTGCCAGTAGTCCCCCTGGGAGGGGAGCTTTCTTT
CASSPPGRGAFF
>TRBV6-5|-|TRBJ2-7|TRBD1
TGTGCCAGCAACTACGGGGACAGGGGGCGCTACGAGCAGTACTTC
CASNYGDRGRYEQYF
>TRBV9|-|TRBJ2-3|TRBD2
TGTGCCAGCAGCGTAGGTATTAGCGGGGTCACAGATACGCAGTATTTT
CASSVGISGVTDTQYF
>TRBV9|-|TRBJ2-2|-
TGTGCCAGCAGCGTAGTGGCCTCCACCGGGGAGCTGTTTTTT
CASSVVASTGELFF
>TRBV5-1|-|TRBJ1-2|TRBD1
TGCGCCAGCAGCTTGGGACAGGGAAGCTATGGCTACACCTTC
CASSLGQGSYGYTF
>TRBV7-8|once|TRBJ2-3|TRBD2
TGTGCCAGCAGGCGAGCGGGGGCCACAGATACGCAGTATTTT
CASRRAGATDTQYF
>TRBV30|-|TRBJ1-3|TRBD1
TGTGCCTGGAGGGGACAGGTCTCTGGAAACACCATATATTTT
CAWRGQVSGNTIYF
>TRBV5-1|-|TRBJ1-1|-
TGCGCCAGCAGCGCGCCCTCAGGGGAGAACACTGAAGCTTTCTTT
CASSAPSGENTEAFF
>TRBV5-4|once|TRBJ1-2|-
TGTGCCAGCAGCTCCCGTTCAGGGGCCCATGGCTACACCTTC
CASSSRSGAHGYTF
>TRBV7-8|-|TRBJ2-2|-
TGTGCCAGCAGCCACGAATGGGACTCCCACACCGGGGAGCTGTTTTTT
CASSHEWDSHTGELFF
>TRBV5-1|-|TRBJ2-3|TRBD2
TGCGCCAGCAGCCTCACTATAGCGGGGGTCACAGATACGCAGTATTTT
CASSLTIAGVTDTQYF
>TRBV30|-|TRBJ1-4|TRBD1
TGTGCGGGGGACAGGGGCTTCGAAAAACTGTTTTTT
CAGDRGFEKLFF
>TRBV6-5|-|TRBJ1-1|TRBD1
TGTGCCAGCAGTAGGACAGGTACTGAAGCTTTCTTT
CASSRTGTEAFF
>TRBV9|once|TRBJ2-1|-
TGTGCCAGCAGCGTCACCACTCGGACAGATTACAATGAGCAGTTCTTC
CASSVTTRTDYNEQFF
>TRBV5-1|-|TRBJ2-1|TRBD2
TGCGCCAGCCGATCCACCGGGACTAACGACAATGAGCAGTTCTTC
CASRSTGTNDNEQFF
>TRBV27|-|TRBJ2-2|TRBD1
TGTGCCAGCAGTGGGACAGGGAAGGGCACCGGGGAGCTGTTTTTT
CASSGTGKGTGELFF
>TRBV6-5|-|TRBJ1-1|-
TGTGCCAGCAGGGGACTCGATAGAAACACTGAAGCTTTCTTT
CASRGLDRNTEAFF
>TRBV11-2|once|TRBJ1-2|TRBD1
TGTGCCAGCAGATTTCCCGGGACAGGGGAGAACTATGGCTACACCTTC
CASRFPGTGENYGYTF
>TRBV7-2|once|TRBJ2-4|TRBD2
TGTGCCAGCAGCTTAGCGGCTAGCGGGGGTTACATTCAGTACTTC
CASSLAASGGYIQYF
>TRBV3-1/TRBV3-2|-|TRBJ2-3|TRBD2
TGTGCCAGCAGCCGATCTAGCGGGGGGAGCACAGATACGCAGTATTTT
CASSRSSGGSTDTQYF